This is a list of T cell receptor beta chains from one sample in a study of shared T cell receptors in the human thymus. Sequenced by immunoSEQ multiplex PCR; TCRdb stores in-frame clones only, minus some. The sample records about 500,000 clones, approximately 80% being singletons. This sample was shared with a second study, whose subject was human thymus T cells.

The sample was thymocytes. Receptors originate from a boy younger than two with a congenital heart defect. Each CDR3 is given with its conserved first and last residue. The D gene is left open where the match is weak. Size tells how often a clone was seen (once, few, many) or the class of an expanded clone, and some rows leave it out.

CDR3 protein: CASKAPTDYEQYF
CDR3 DNA: TGTGCCAGCAAAGCCCCAACTGACTACGAGCAGTACTTC
J gene: TRBJ2-7
clone size: once
D gene: .
V gene: TRBV25-1

CDR3 protein: CAWSVRYLNTEAFF
CDR3 DNA: TGTGCCTGGAGTGTACGGTATCTGAACACTGAAGCTTTCTTT
J gene: TRBJ1-1
clone size: .
D gene: .
V gene: TRBV30

CDR3 protein: CASRERASGGPDTQYF
CDR3 DNA: TGCGCCAGCAGGGAGAGGGCTAGCGGGGGCCCAGATACGCAGTATTTT
J gene: TRBJ2-3
clone size: .
D gene: TRBD2
V gene: TRBV4-1

CDR3 protein: CASSLSGGRDTEAFF
CDR3 DNA: TGTGCCAGCAGCTTATCGGGGGGGCGGGACACTGAAGCTTTCTTT
J gene: TRBJ1-1
clone size: .
D gene: .
V gene: TRBV7-2

CDR3 protein: CASSSSLRGETQYF
CDR3 DNA: TGTGCCAGCAGTTCAAGCCTCAGGGGAGAGACCCAGTACTTC
J gene: TRBJ2-5
clone size: .
D gene: .
V gene: TRBV27

CDR3 protein: CASSNRGSAGELFF
CDR3 DNA: TGTGCCAGCAGCAACAGGGGGAGCGCCGGGGAGCTGTTTTTT
J gene: TRBJ2-2
clone size: .
D gene: TRBD1
V gene: TRBV6-5

CDR3 protein: CASSQDRDDGADTQYF
CDR3 DNA: TGTGCCAGCAGCCAAGACAGGGACGATGGCGCAGATACGCAGTATTTT
J gene: TRBJ2-3
clone size: .
D gene: TRBD1
V gene: TRBV28

CDR3 protein: CASSFPGQVASGANVLTF
CDR3 DNA: TGTGCCAGCAGTTTCCCGGGACAGGTAGCCTCTGGGGCCAACGTCCTGACTTTC
J gene: TRBJ2-6
clone size: .
D gene: TRBD1
V gene: TRBV28

CDR3 protein: CASSQLGLGEELFF
CDR3 DNA: TGTGCCAGCAGCCAATTAGGTTTGGGAGAGGAGCTGTTTTTT
J gene: TRBJ2-2
clone size: .
D gene: .
V gene: TRBV14

CDR3 protein: CASNTDEKLFF
CDR3 DNA: TGTGCCAGCAATACAGATGAAAAACTGTTTTTT
J gene: TRBJ1-4
clone size: .
D gene: .
V gene: TRBV19

CDR3 protein: CASSPRDRFRTEAFF
CDR3 DNA: TGCGCCAGCAGCCCCCGGGACAGGTTCCGCACTGAAGCTTTCTTT
J gene: TRBJ1-1
clone size: .
D gene: TRBD1
V gene: TRBV4-3

CDR3 protein: CASSPATFNTGELFF
CDR3 DNA: TGTGCCAGCTCGCCTGCTACCTTTAACACCGGGGAGCTGTTTTTT
J gene: TRBJ2-2
clone size: .
D gene: .
V gene: TRBV27

CDR3 protein: CASAGGEQFF
CDR3 DNA: TGTGCCAGCGCGGGAGGGGAGCAGTTCTTC
J gene: TRBJ2-1
clone size: once
D gene: TRBD2
V gene: TRBV2

CDR3 protein: CASSPGGPSYNEQFF
CDR3 DNA: TGTGCCAGCAGCCCCGGAGGCCCCTCCTACAATGAGCAGTTCTTC
J gene: TRBJ2-1
clone size: .
D gene: .
V gene: TRBV6-5

CDR3 protein: CASSSGTGGRQPQHF
CDR3 DNA: TGTGCCAGTAGTTCAGGGACAGGGGGCCGTCAGCCCCAGCATTTT
J gene: TRBJ1-5
clone size: .
D gene: TRBD1
V gene: TRBV19

CDR3 protein: CASSYGVAATFNEQFF
CDR3 DNA: TGTGCCAGCAGCTACGGGGTGGCTGCCACCTTCAATGAGCAGTTCTTC
J gene: TRBJ2-1
clone size: .
D gene: .
V gene: TRBV27

CDR3 protein: CTSSPRTSARSYNEQFF
CDR3 DNA: TGTACCAGCAGCCCCCGGACTAGCGCACGCTCCTACAATGAGCAGTTCTTC
J gene: TRBJ2-1
clone size: .
D gene: TRBD2
V gene: TRBV7-6

CDR3 protein: CASSLTRVGTQYF
CDR3 DNA: TGTGCCAGCAGCTTGACCAGGGTGGGGACCCAGTACTTC
J gene: TRBJ2-5
clone size: .
D gene: .
V gene: TRBV5-5

CDR3 protein: CASSLSGRHDTQYF
CDR3 DNA: TGTGCCAGCAGTTTATCGGGCAGGCATGATACGCAGTATTTT
J gene: TRBJ2-3
clone size: few
D gene: .
V gene: TRBV27

CDR3 protein: CASSPLTHLYTDTQYF
CDR3 DNA: TGTGCCAGCTCACCACTCACCCACCTATACACAGATACGCAGTATTTT
J gene: TRBJ2-3
clone size: .
D gene: .
V gene: TRBV18

CDR3 protein: CASSPRTGTPSEAFF
CDR3 DNA: TGTGCCAGCAGCCCGAGGACCGGGACTCCGTCTGAAGCTTTCTTT
J gene: TRBJ1-1
clone size: few
D gene: .
V gene: TRBV7-2

CDR3 protein: CAWRWAGRGYTF
CDR3 DNA: TGTGCCTGGAGATGGGCCGGCCGGGGCTACACCTTC
J gene: TRBJ1-2
clone size: .
D gene: .
V gene: TRBV30

CDR3 protein: CASSYSTVHGYTF
CDR3 DNA: TGTGCCAGCAGTTACTCGACAGTCCATGGCTACACCTTC
J gene: TRBJ1-2
clone size: .
D gene: .
V gene: TRBV6-5

CDR3 protein: CASSPRESGWRLKETQYF
CDR3 DNA: TGTGCCAGCAGCCCGCGGGAATCCGGGTGGAGGCTAAAAGAGACCCAGTACTTC
J gene: TRBJ2-5
clone size: .
D gene: .
V gene: TRBV7-8

CDR3 protein: CASGLVRETSFYEQYF
CDR3 DNA: TGTGCTAGTGGTTTGGTACGGGAGACTAGCTTCTACGAGCAGTACTTC
J gene: TRBJ2-7
clone size: .
D gene: TRBD2
V gene: TRBV12-5

CDR3 protein: CASSQDSRRPYEQYF
CDR3 DNA: TGCGCCAGCAGCCAAGATAGCAGACGACCCTACGAGCAGTACTTC
J gene: TRBJ2-7
clone size: .
D gene: .
V gene: TRBV4-3

CDR3 protein: CASSQPHSGNETQYF
CDR3 DNA: TGTGCCAGCAGCCAACCCCATAGCGGGAACGAGACCCAGTACTTC
J gene: TRBJ2-5
clone size: .
D gene: TRBD2
V gene: TRBV4-2

CDR3 protein: CASRWGQGCSGANVLTF
CDR3 DNA: TGTGCAAGTCGCTGGGGACAGGGTTGCTCTGGGGCCAACGTCCTGACTTTC
J gene: TRBJ2-6
clone size: .
D gene: .
V gene: TRBV12-2

CDR3 protein: CASQTGTHQETQYF
CDR3 DNA: TGTGCCAGCCAAACCGGGACTCACCAAGAGACCCAGTACTTC
J gene: TRBJ2-5
clone size: .
D gene: .
V gene: TRBV2

CDR3 protein: CASIGLAGGPGEQYF
CDR3 DNA: TGTGCCAGCATCGGACTAGCGGGAGGGCCGGGCGAGCAGTACTTC
J gene: TRBJ2-7
clone size: .
D gene: TRBD2
V gene: TRBV6-5

CDR3 protein: CASSLAPWVRDWTYEQYF
CDR3 DNA: TGTGCCAGCAGCTTAGCTCCTTGGGTGAGGGACTGGACCTACGAGCAGTACTTC
J gene: TRBJ2-7
clone size: .
D gene: .
V gene: TRBV7-8

CDR3 protein: CASSPGLAGGTYNEQFF
CDR3 DNA: TGTGCCAGTAGTCCCGGACTAGCGGGGGGGACGTACAATGAGCAGTTCTTC
J gene: TRBJ2-1
clone size: .
D gene: TRBD2
V gene: TRBV19

CDR3 protein: CASSLKGFYGYTF
CDR3 DNA: TGTGCCAGCAGTTTAAAGGGGTTCTATGGCTACACCTTC
J gene: TRBJ1-2
clone size: once
D gene: .
V gene: TRBV28